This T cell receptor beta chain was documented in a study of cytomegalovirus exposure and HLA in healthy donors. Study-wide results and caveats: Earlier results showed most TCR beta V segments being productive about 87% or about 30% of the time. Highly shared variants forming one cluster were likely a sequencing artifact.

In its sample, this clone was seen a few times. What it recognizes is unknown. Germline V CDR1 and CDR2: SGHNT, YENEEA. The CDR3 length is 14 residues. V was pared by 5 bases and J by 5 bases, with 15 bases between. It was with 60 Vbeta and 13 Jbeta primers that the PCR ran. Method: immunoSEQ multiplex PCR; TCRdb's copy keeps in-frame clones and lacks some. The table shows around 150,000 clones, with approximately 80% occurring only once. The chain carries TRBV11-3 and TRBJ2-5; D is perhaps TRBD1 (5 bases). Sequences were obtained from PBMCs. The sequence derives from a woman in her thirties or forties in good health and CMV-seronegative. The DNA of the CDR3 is TGTGCCAGCAGCCAAGACAGCCGCAGCGAGACCCAGTACTTC. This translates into CASSQDSRSETQYF.